The clone carrying this T cell receptor (beta chain) was recorded a few times. Antigen: not known. This specimen belongs to a study of T cell responses to AZD1222 COVID-19 vaccine. Study-wide context: Recipients boosted at about 4 weeks or about 12 weeks are pooled. Study-wide results and caveats: The number of AZD1222 recipients seropositive at baseline was only five or six. Clonal diversity was possibly underestimated, and the donors were mostly white British, with more females. Increased Spike-specific TCR breadth and depth were observed after two AZD1222 doses.

This table comes from immunoSEQ multiplex PCR, and its TCRdb copy is limited to in-frame clones, with some not included. Of about 130,000 clones listed, 75% to 90% are singletons. In germline, CDR1 is MNHEY, CDR2 SVGAGI. V gave up 2 bases and J gave up 8 bases, with 21 bases separating them. This CDR3 comprises 16 residues. The TCR was taken from an adult in good health. Material: peripheral blood, obtained on day 0 of AZD1222 vaccination. The rearrangement links TRBV6-5 to TRBJ1-2; D is uncertain. The CDR3 DNA follows: TGTGCCAGCAGTTACCGTCCGCCCACAAGAGACGAGGGCTACACCTTC. Amino acids: CASSYRPPTRDEGYTF.